These 14 T cell receptor beta chains originate from one sample sequenced in a study of identical twins. Via MiXCR, TCRdb re-called the 5' RACE reads, giving one row per CDR3 protein. The repertoire has 600,000 to 700,000 distinct CDR3 sequences, approximately 22% of them found once; the top ten carry 4.3%. In addition, the sample was reused for a study of T cells expressing NK-cell markers.

The sequencing sample was made of PBMCs. The receptor source for this set is a woman younger than 35 in good health.

In its sample, this clonotype was seen many times. The rearrangement uses TRBV4-2 and TRBJ1-1, with D possibly matching TRBD1 (6 bases). V was pared by 5 bases and J by 1 base, with 11 bases between. This CDR3 has 14 residues. In germline, CDR1 is LGHNA, CDR2 YNFKEQ. In DNA, the CDR3 is TGTGCCAGCAGCACAGGGAACTCGAACACTGAAGCTTTCTTT. It yields the protein CASSTGNSNTEAFF.

The V and J genes are TRBV20-1 and TRBJ2-5; TRBD1 matches 8 bases. The CDR3 contains 14 residues. In germline, CDR1 is DFQATT, CDR2 SNEGSKA (reference sequence). Trimming removed 0 bases from V and 5 bases from J; junction bases left unmatched: 5. DNA of the CDR3: TGCAGTGCTAGAGATCGGCAGGGGGCCGAGACCCAGTACTTC. Protein sequence: CSARDRQGAETQYF.

This clonotype was picked up a small number of times. This sequence joins TRBV5-6 and TRBJ2-1; possible D gene TRBD2, 6 bases. The length of the CDR3 is 13 residues. Germline V gene sequence: CDR1 SGHDT, CDR2 YYEEEE. The V end lost 2 bases, the J end lost 8 bases, and 11 bases lay between the germline ends. DNA for the CDR3: TGTGCCAGCAGCTTTTCTAGCGTCGATGAGCAGTTCTTC. Amino acid sequence: CASSFSSVDEQFF.

Note on this clonotype: A much larger clonotype is one base distant, so this may be a read error. The chain joins TRBV12-3 or TRBV12-4 to TRBJ2-2, with D possibly TRBD1 on 6 matching bases. V gave up 10 bases and J gave up 1 base, with 13 bases separating them. The CDR3 loop spans 14 amino acids. The CDR3 coding sequence is TGTGCCATCCGAGTGACAGGGAACACCGGGGAGCTGTTTTTT. Protein product: CAIRVTGNTGELFF.

The CDR3 loop reads CASSPSGNHEQFF. In DNA form, the CDR3 reads TGCGCCAGCAGCCCAAGCGGGAACCATGAGCAGTTCTTC. The chain combines TRBV4-3 with TRBJ2-1; TRBD2 agrees at 7 bases. This CDR3 is 13 amino acids long. Trimming cost V 4 bases and J 8 bases; bases outside gene matches: 5. Germline loops: CDR1 LGHNA, CDR2 YSLEER.

The chain carries TRBV18 and TRBJ1-1; TRBD1 agrees at 9 bases. This CDR3 is built from 15 residues. Germline-derived CDR1 and CDR2 are KGHSH and LQKENI. Unmatched junction bases numbered 1, after V lost 2 bases and J lost 0 bases. The CDR3 sequence: CASSPRDRVNTEAFF. In nucleotides, the CDR3 is TGTGCCAGCTCACCAAGGGACAGGGTGAACACTGAAGCTTTCTTT.

This rearrangement joins TRBV7-8 to TRBJ2-2, with D possibly TRBD2 on 6 matching bases. Trimming removed 4 bases from V and 1 base from J, with 7 bases in between. The CDR3 has 14 residues. Per germline, CDR1 SGHVS and CDR2 FQNEAQ. Here the CDR3 reads CASSWGLNTGELFF. CDR3 bases: TGTGCCAGCAGCTGGGGACTGAACACCGGGGAGCTGTTTTTT.

The chain is built from TRBV25-1 and TRBJ2-7; D gene ambiguous. The CDR3 has 15 amino acids. Looked up from germline, CDR1 is MGHDK and CDR2 is SYGVNS. Trimming left V 1 base short and J 3 bases short, with 13 bases between. The CDR3 nucleotides read TGTGCCAGCAGTGAATGGGCCGGGCCCGACTACGAGCAGTACTTC. Translation: CASSEWAGPDYEQYF.

The rearrangement uses TRBV10-2 and TRBJ2-5; D not certain. V was shortened by 3 bases and J by 4 bases, with 9 bases between the two germline ends. This CDR3 spans 13 amino acids. Germline CDR1 is WSHSY and CDR2 is SAAADI. CDR3 nucleotide sequence: TGCGCCAGCAGTGAACCTCCTCGAGAGACCCAGTACTTC. Amino acid sequence: CASSEPPRETQYF.

The chain combines TRBV12-3 or TRBV12-4 with TRBJ1-5; TRBD1 matches at 7 bases. Unmatched junction bases numbered 9, after V lost 4 bases and J lost 6 bases. CDR3 length: 15 amino acids. The chain's CDR3 is CASSSQGGWGQPQHF. The CDR3 coding sequence is TGTGCCAGCAGTTCCCAAGGGGGCTGGGGTCAGCCCCAGCATTTT.

This clonotype was counted only a few times. This chain connects TRBV5-5 to TRBJ2-3; 7 bases map to TRBD1. The J segment lost 4 bases and the V segment lost 2 bases, leaving 7 bases of the junction unmatched. This CDR3 region has 15 residues. Germline CDR1 reads SGHKS; CDR2 reads YYEKEE (reference sequence). The CDR3 here is CASSLRWQGADTQYF. In nucleotides, the CDR3 is TGTGCCAGCAGCTTACGCTGGCAGGGGGCAGATACGCAGTATTTT.

This clonotype appeared a few times. This chain links TRBV9 with TRBJ2-6; no definite D call. CDR1 and CDR2 from the germline V gene are SGDLS and YYNGEE. V dropped 5 bases and J dropped 2 bases, with 11 bases sitting between them. The CDR3 extends over 15 amino acids. CDR3 in amino acids: CASRDGAAGANVLTF. The CDR3 DNA is TGTGCCAGCAGAGACGGTGCGGCTGGGGCCAACGTCCTGACTTTC.

This clonotype has a handful of counts. The gene calls are TRBV29-1 and TRBJ2-3, with 7 bases identical to TRBD1. From germline, CDR1 is SQVTM and CDR2 ANQGSEA. V lost 2 bases and J lost 2; bases outside the gene matches: 7. This CDR3 contains 15 residues. CDR3 amino acids: CSVEPGDSITDTQYF. The CDR3 region has the DNA TGCAGCGTTGAACCAGGGGACAGCATCACAGATACGCAGTATTTT.

The rearrangement uses TRBV7-9 and TRBJ2-7; 9 bases map to TRBD2. Germline values: CDR1 SEHNR, CDR2 FQNEAQ (reference sequence). The J segment lost 3 bases and the V segment lost 6 bases, leaving 15 bases of the junction unmatched. The CDR3 covers 17 residues. CDR3 sequence reads: CASSPIGSGRRIYEQYF. CDR3 DNA: TGTGCCAGCAGTCCGATTGGTAGCGGGAGAAGAATCTACGAGCAGTACTTC.